One and the same sample provided the 27 T cell receptor beta chains below, sequenced in a study of tumor-infiltrating lymphocytes in primary liver carcinoma. A primer matching the constant region was used to make TCR beta cDNA from about 500 ng of total RNA. Slightly modified ARM-PCR with three nested multiplex PCR rounds yielded TCR beta libraries. Rounds one and two of PCR, each of 10 cycles, were primed with TRBV1-TRBV30 forward primers and a C-beta reverse primer. MiXCR, applied by TCRdb to the multiplex PCR reads, yields one record per CDR3 protein. The sample lists 95,000 to 150,000 distinct CDR3 sequences, 55% to 70% seen once, with 7.5% to 10% in the top ten. From around 20-30 mg of unsorted bulk tissue, DNA and RNA were co-extracted together. What was sequenced was tumor-adjacent normal liver tissue. These receptors were obtained from a woman aged 55-75 years with primary liver carcinoma and hepatitis B virus infection.

This clonotype has just a few counts. This may be a read error, as it is one base from a much larger clone. The chain joins TRBV30 to TRBJ1-2; 7 bases are a match to TRBD1. V was pared by 0 bases and J by 10 bases, with 5 bases of the junction left unmatched. CDR1 and CDR2 (germline): GTSNPN, SVGIG (reference sequence). CDR3 length equals 12 residues. The CDR3 protein is CAWSVAGGDYTF. Here the CDR3 DNA reads TGTGCCTGGAGTGTGGCAGGGGGTGACTACACCTTC.

Points on this clonotype: A much larger clone sits a single nucleotide away, making a read error possible. The genes are TRBV5-1 and TRBJ2-3; 7 nucleotides line up with TRBD2. Per germline, CDR1 SGHRS and CDR2 YFSETQ. The CDR3 consists of 15 residues. CDR3 nucleotides: TGCGCCAGCAGCATTTTTGCGGGAGCCACAGATAAGCAGTATTTT. Translating it yields CASSIFAGATDKQYF.

Of note for this clonotype: One end of the junction is discordant with germline, which a read error may explain. This chain joins TRBV11-2 and TRBJ2-4, with D hard to call. CDR1 is SGHAT and CDR2 is FQNNGV in the germline V gene. There are 15 residues in the CDR3. The CDR3 DNA reads as TGTGTCAGCAACCTAGAAGGATTAGCCAAAAACATTCAGTACTTC. Amino acids: CVSNLEGLAKNIQYF.

The chain employs TRBV12-3 or TRBV12-4 and TRBJ2-7, with TRBD1 identical over 7 bases. This CDR3 comprises 14 residues. The V and J ends lost 6 bases and 3 bases, in that order; junction bases with no gene match: 8. CDR3 bases: TGTGCCAGCAGCCATGGGGACAGAATCTACGAGCAGTACTTC. It specifies CASSHGDRIYEQYF.

On this clonotype itself: Compared with germline, one end of the junction differs, possibly owing to a read error. This sequence joins TRBV14 and TRBJ2-1; 7 bases are a match to TRBD2. The CDR3 contains 16 residues. In germline, CDR1 is SGHDN, CDR2 FVKESK. The CDR3 DNA sequence: TGTGCCAGCAGCCAGGCCAGCGGGATGTGGCAAAATGAGCACTTCTTC. As protein: CASSQASGMWQNEHFF.

In its sample, this clonotype was seen many times. The V gene is TRBV12-3 or TRBV12-4, the J gene TRBJ1-1; D is possibly TRBD1 (5 bases). The CDR3 loop spans 13 amino acids. The ends were cut back, 4 bases at V and 6 bases at J, with 12 bases in the middle. CDR3 protein: CASSSGLRAEAFF. CDR3 nucleotide sequence: TGTGCCAGCAGTTCAGGGTTACGGGCTGAAGCTTTCTTT.

This clonotype has ten or more counts. The chain couples TRBV12-3 or TRBV12-4 to TRBJ1-2; 8 nucleotides line up with TRBD1. The CDR3 is made up of 15 amino acids. V lost 5 bases and J lost 1; bases outside the gene matches: 6. As DNA, the CDR3 is TGTGCCAGCAGTCGACAGGGGCCCCTTAACTATGGCTACACCTTC. The encoded protein is CASSRQGPLNYGYTF.

As for this clonotype: In this CDR3 the conserved last residue, phenylalanine or tryptophan, is missing, so a read error is likely. Because the CDR3's place on the DNA is in doubt, the DNA is left out and the CDR3 is given as listed by TCRdb. The V call is TRBV11-3, the J call TRBJ1-2. CDR1 SGHNT and CDR2 YENEEA come from the germline V gene. The length of the CDR3 is 12 amino acids, counting both ends. The CDR3 sequence: CSSSPTTAAIYL.

As regards this clonotype: Germline and junction disagree at one end, which may indicate a read error. The chain couples TRBV11-2 to TRBJ2-1; 7 positions agree with TRBD2. Germline CDR1 SGHAT, CDR2 FQNNGV. The CDR3 runs 13 residues. CDR3 region: CAKSLEGAGQQFF. The CDR3 nucleotides read TGTGCCAAGAGCTTAGAGGGAGCGGGGCAGCAATTCTTC.

This clonotype was recorded only once. Compared with germline, one end of the junction differs, possibly owing to a read error. The chain combines TRBV7-9 with TRBJ1-1; D perhaps matches TRBD1 (5 bases). The CDR3 loop spans 15 amino acids. Germline V gene lookup returns CDR1 SEHNR and CDR2 FQNEAQ (reference sequence). Written as DNA, the CDR3 is TGTGCCAGCAGTCGGACAAGGGGCGCGAACACTGAAGCTTTCTTC. Translation gives CASSRTRGANTEAFF.

In regard to this clonotype: Since a much larger clone is just one base distant, this may be a read error. This chain connects TRBV5-5 to TRBJ1-2; TRBD1 matches 9 bases. The CDR3 totals 14 residues. Germline V gene sequence: CDR1 SGHKS, CDR2 YYEKEE (reference sequence). Trimming at V came to 4 bases and at J to 7 bases, leaving 8 bases not matched to a gene. The CDR3 reads CASSPRTGDFGYTF. CDR3 DNA: TGTGCCAGCAGCCCCCGGACAGGGGACTTTGGCTACACCTTC.

Concerning this clonotype: This may be a read error: a much more frequent sequence differs by one nucleotide. The rearrangement uses TRBV28 and TRBJ2-1, with a weak D call TRBD2 (6 bases). This CDR3 has 17 amino acids. Germline V gives CDR1 MDHEN, CDR2 SYDVKM. CDR3 coding DNA: TGTGCCAGCAGTTTAGGGACTTTTGTCTTCTCCTACAATGAGAAGTTCTTC. Translated: CASSLGTFVFSYNEKFF.

The chain is built from TRBV6-2 or TRBV6-3 and TRBJ2-7; no reliable D call. This CDR3 region has 12 residues. V was trimmed by 5 bases and J by 6 bases, leaving 11 bases between them. Per the germline V gene, CDR1 is MNHEY and CDR2 is SVGEGT. CDR3 nucleotide sequence: TGTGCCAGCAGTGAAGGAAGGAGCGAGCAGTACTTC. Its translation: CASSEGRSEQYF.

Regarding this clonotype: The junction shows a germline mismatch at one end, possibly a read error. The genes are TRBV5-5 and TRBJ2-1; no reliable D call. The CDR3 totals 16 residues. Germline V CDR1 and CDR2: SGHKS, YYEKEE (reference sequence). For the CDR3, the DNA is TGTGCCAGCGGCTTAGATACCCAACACAACTACAATGAGCAGTTCTTC. Its protein is CASGLDTQHNYNEQFF.

A remark on this clonotype: One end of the junction does not line up with germline, which may come from a read error. V and J are TRBV11-2 and TRBJ2-7, with 8 nucleotides matching TRBD2. Germline V gene data show CDR1 as SGHAT and CDR2 as FQNNGV. The CDR3 spans 17 residues. The CDR3 DNA sequence: TGTGCCAGCAGTCCCGACTTCCCTCGGGAGGGCCCCTACGAGCAGTATTTC. This translates into CASSPDFPREGPYEQYF. Full variable domain (rest looked up from reference TRBV11-2 and TRBJ2-7): EAGVAQSPRYKIIEKRQSVAFWCNPISGHATLYWYQQILGQGPKLLIQFQNNGVVDDSQLPKDRFSAERLKGVDSTLKIQPAKLEDSAVYLCASSPDFPREGPYEQYFGPGTRLTVT.

Regarding this clonotype: The CDR3 end shows no conserved phenylalanine or tryptophan, and so a read error is likely. The chain carries TRBV12-3 or TRBV12-4 and TRBJ1-5, with D possibly TRBD1 on 6 matching bases. The CDR3 is made up of 15 amino acids. V dropped 6 bases and J dropped 0 bases, with 12 bases sitting between them. CDR3 bases: TGTGCCAGCAGCGGGGGCCTTTATAGCAATCAGCCCCAGCATTCT. Encoded protein: CASSGGLYSNQPQHS.

The table lists this clonotype with many counts. One end of the junction does not line up with germline, which may come from a read error. The rearrangement uses TRBV11-2 and TRBJ2-1, with D unresolved. This CDR3 region has 13 residues. Germline loops: CDR1 SGHAT, CDR2 FQNNGV. The CDR3 coding sequence is TGTGCCGGCAGCTCAGAATTATACAATGAGCAGTTCTTC. Protein: CAGSSELYNEQFF.

Of note for this clonotype: An end of the junction differs from the germline gene, which may be a read error. The chain has TRBV12-5 and TRBJ2-1, with TRBD1 identical over 9 bases. CDR1 and CDR2 (germline): LGHNT, FRNRAP. There are 17 residues in the CDR3. CDR3 DNA: TGTGCTAGTGGCGCACCGGGACAGGGTACAGTCTACAGTGAGCAGTTCTTC. It yields the protein CASGAPGQGTVYSEQFF.

Notes on this clonotype: This could be a read error, since a much larger clone is one nucleotide away. The CDR3 DNA reads TGTGCCAGCAGTGTGGGGACGCACTATGCCTACACCTTC. Protein sequence: CASSVGTHYAYTF. The chain links TRBV28 to TRBJ1-2; the D gene is possibly TRBD1 (5 bases). This CDR3 comprises 13 residues. From germline, CDR1 is MDHEN and CDR2 SYDVKM.

Remarks on this clonotype: A read error may produce the germline difference seen at one junction end. This rearrangement joins TRBV5-4 to TRBJ2-3; 8 positions match TRBD2. This CDR3 has 14 residues. The germline V gene has CDR1 SGHNT and CDR2 YYREEE (reference sequence). CDR3 nucleotide sequence: TGTGCCAACAGCACGACTAGCGTCACAGATACGCAGTATTTT. Protein: CANSTTSVTDTQYF. Drawing the rest from reference TRBV5-4 and TRBJ2-3, the complete variable domain is ETGVTQSPTHLIKTRGQQVTLRCSSQSGHNTVSWYQQALGQGPQFIFQYYREEENGRGNFPPRFSGLQFPNYSSELNVNALELDDSALYLCANSTTSVTDTQYFGPGTRLTVL.

This clonotype showed up many times. The chain carries TRBV28 and TRBJ2-7; 7 bases match TRBD2. The ends lost 3 bases at V and 3 bases at J; junction bases unmatched: 2. Germline V CDR1 and CDR2: MDHEN, SYDVKM. This CDR3 spans 13 amino acids. The DNA of the CDR3 is TGTGCCAGCAGTTTTAGGACTAGCTACGAGCAGTACTTC. It translates to CASSFRTSYEQYF. Variable domain in full (rest from reference TRBV28 and TRBJ2-7): DVKVTQSSRYLVKRTGEKVFLECVQDMDHENMFWYRQDPGLGLRLIYFSYDVKMKEKGDIPEGYSVSREKKERFSLILESASTNQTSMYLCASSFRTSYEQYFGPGTRLTVT.

On this clonotype: A junction end diverges from the germline sequence, so it may reflect a read error. The chain joins TRBV5-1 to TRBJ1-2; no clear D. The CDR3 is made up of 14 amino acids. Germline values: CDR1 SGHRS, CDR2 YFSETQ. The CDR3 nucleotides read TGCGCCAGCAGCTTGGATGCCCAGAACTGTGGCTACGCCTTC. Translation: CASSLDAQNCGYAF.

V and J are TRBV11-2 and TRBJ2-1, with D possibly being TRBD2 (5 bases). Germline V gene sequence: CDR1 SGHAT, CDR2 FQNNGV. CDR3 length: 15 residues. CDR3 sequence reads: CVRSLEGGENNEQFF. The DNA for the CDR3 is TGTGTCCGCAGCCTAGAGGGTGGGGAGAACAATGAGCAGTTCTTC.

With regard to this clonotype: A much larger clone sits a single nucleotide away, making a read error possible. The V and J genes are TRBV2 and TRBJ2-2, with 11 bases identical to TRBD1. CDR1 is SNHLY, CDR2 FYNNEI, per germline. This CDR3 comprises 15 residues. The CDR3 loop is CVSSTGTGGTGELFF. Here the CDR3 DNA reads TGTGTCAGCAGTACCGGGACAGGGGGCACCGGGGAGCTGTTTTTT.

Concerning this clonotype: As the CDR3 is not closed by the conserved phenylalanine or tryptophan, this likely results from a read error. V usage is TRBV29-1 and J usage is TRBJ2-1; 10 nucleotides line up with TRBD2. This CDR3 comprises 14 residues. V dropped 4 bases and J dropped 4; count of bases not matched to a gene: 4. From germline, CDR1 is SQVTM and CDR2 ANQGSEA. In DNA, the CDR3 is TGCAGCGTTGTAAGCGGGAGGGCTTACAATGAGCAGTTCTTG. Translation gives CSVVSGRAYNEQFL.

The count of this clonotype is one. No conserved phenylalanine or tryptophan is present at the end of the CDR3, so a read error is the likely explanation. It is unclear where the CDR3 begins or ends on the DNA, so no DNA is shown, and the CDR3 is as TCRdb lists it. The chain employs TRBV11-3 and TRBJ2-7. Germline lookup yields CDR1 SGHNT and CDR2 YENEEA. The CDR3 has 14 residues if both end residues are counted. The CDR3 protein is CVSSLGQSSYEQYL.

Worth noting for this clonotype: One junction end does not reproduce the germline sequence, and a read error may be involved. The rearrangement uses TRBV11-2 and TRBJ2-3; 8 bases align to TRBD2. There are 15 residues in the CDR3. Per germline, CDR1 SGHAT and CDR2 FQNNGV. CDR3 sequence reads: CASRLKAGGIDAQYF. DNA for the CDR3: TGTGCCAGCAGACTAAAGGCGGGAGGCATAGATGCGCAGTATTTT.